The 18 T cell receptor beta chains reported below all come from one sample, sequenced in a study of blood T cell repertoires in COVID-19. Method: immunoSEQ multiplex PCR; TCRdb's copy keeps in-frame clones and lacks some. The sample gives fewer than 200,000 clones, about 85% of which show up once; 1.2% is in the top ten. The sequencing sample was made of peripheral blood. The receptors stem from a man aged 55 to 70 who had recovered from COVID-19.

This chain uses TRBV4-1 with TRBJ1-6; 8 bases map to TRBD1. The germline CDR1 and CDR2 sequences are MGHRA and YSYEKL. CDR3 size: 16 residues. Trimming at V came to 1 base and at J to 7 bases, leaving 6 bases not matched to a gene. The CDR3 DNA reads TGCGCCAGCAGCCAAGTGGCGGGACAGGCAAATTCACCCCTCCACTTT. Its translation is CASSQVAGQANSPLHF.

V usage is TRBV6-5 and J usage is TRBJ2-7; maybe TRBD1 (6 bases). Germline lookup yields CDR1 MNHEY and CDR2 SVGAGI. Trimming took 5 bases from V and 3 from J, leaving 14 bases between them. The CDR3 is 14 residues long. The DNA for the CDR3 is TGTGCCAGCAGTCCCGAGGGACAACTCTACGAGCAGTACTTC. Translated, it gives CASSPEGQLYEQYF.

This chain links TRBV27 with TRBJ2-1; D is possibly TRBD2 (5 bases). The CDR3 contains 16 residues. The germline CDR1 and CDR2 sequences are MNHEY and SMNVEV (reference sequence). V lost 5 bases, J lost 4 bases, and 18 bases lay in between. The CDR3 DNA follows: TGTGCCAGCAGTCTTTCGGGGTCCAATTTATACAATGAGCAGTTCTTC. Protein: CASSLSGSNLYNEQFF.

This clone appeared a single time. The chain is built from TRBV5-1 and TRBJ2-2; 8 bases agree with TRBD1. In germline, CDR1 is SGHRS, CDR2 YFSETQ. The V gene end was trimmed by 3 bases and the J gene end by 5 bases; junction bases not matched to a gene: 12. The CDR3 has 17 residues. DNA for the CDR3: TGCGCCAGCAGCTCCTACATTGGACAGGGCGGGACCGGGGAGCTGTTTTTT. Protein product: CASSSYIGQGGTGELFF. The full variable domain, with the rest looked up from reference TRBV5-1 and TRBJ2-2, is KAGVTQTPRYLIKTRGQQVTLSCSPISGHRSVSWYQQTPGQGLQFLFEYFSETQRNKGNFPGRFSGRQFSNSRSEMNVSTLELGDSALYLCASSSYIGQGGTGELFFGEGSRLTVL.

This clone has a single count. The rearrangement uses TRBV5-4 and TRBJ1-2; tentative D call: TRBD1 (6 bases). CDR1 and CDR2 (germline): SGHNT, YYREEE (reference sequence). This CDR3 region has 13 residues. V lost 0 bases to trimming and J lost 7 bases, with 10 bases between them. The CDR3 is CASSLEGVGGYTF. The CDR3 region has the DNA TGTGCCAGCAGCTTGGAGGGGGTTGGTGGCTACACCTTC.

The V and J genes are TRBV7-2 and TRBJ2-7; a possible D gene is TRBD2 (5 bases). The CDR3 extends over 15 amino acids. Germline CDR1 and CDR2: SGHTA and FQGNSA. Trimming shortened V by 1 base and J by 0 bases, and 10 bases separated the two germline ends. CDR3 loop: CASSLGSTSSYEQYF. For the CDR3, the DNA is TGTGCCAGCAGCTTAGGGTCCACTAGCTCCTACGAGCAGTACTTC.

There are a few counts of this clone. The genes are TRBV7-8 and TRBJ2-1; 8 bases align to TRBD2. The J segment lost 4 bases and the V segment lost 6 bases, leaving 5 bases of the junction unmatched. This CDR3 spans 14 amino acids. Germline V gene data show CDR1 as SGHVS and CDR2 as FQNEAQ. The CDR3 here is CASRDRGGYNEQFF. The CDR3 DNA is TGTGCCAGCAGGGACCGGGGGGGATACAATGAGCAGTTCTTC.

This clone turned up a few times. The chain is built from TRBV7-2 and TRBJ2-2; the D gene is possibly TRBD2 (6 bases). Trimming stripped 1 base from V and 1 base from J, with 13 bases between. Germline CDR1 and CDR2: SGHTA and FQGNSA. The CDR3 extends over 17 amino acids. CDR3 sequence reads: CASSLVRGDLNTGELFF. The CDR3, as DNA: TGTGCCAGCAGCTTAGTCCGCGGGGACCTGAACACCGGGGAGCTGTTTTTT.

This clone was observed once. The chain joins TRBV7-2 to TRBJ2-1; a possible D gene is TRBD1 (6 bases). With 5 bases removed from V and 5 bases from J, the gap between germline ends came to 13 bases. Per germline, CDR1 SGHTA and CDR2 FQGNSA. CDR3 length: 14 amino acids. CDR3 in amino acids: CASSPSGTNNEQFF. DNA of the CDR3: TGTGCCAGCAGCCCCTCCGGGACAAACAATGAGCAGTTCTTC.

The rearrangement links TRBV4-3 to TRBJ2-3; TRBD2 aligns across 11 bases. J was trimmed by 5 bases and V by 4 bases; bases with no gene match: 8. This CDR3 contains 16 residues. Looked up from germline, CDR1 is LGHNA and CDR2 is YSLEER. The CDR3 sequence is CASSPLAGGLGDTQYF. Written as DNA, the CDR3 is TGCGCCAGCAGCCCTTTAGCGGGGGGGCTGGGAGATACGCAGTATTTT.

This clone was detected only a few times. The J gene is TRBJ2-3, the V gene TRBV4-3, with 7 bases matching TRBD1. The CDR3 totals 18 residues. CDR1 and CDR2 from the germline V gene are LGHNA and YSLEER. V gave up 4 bases and J gave up 0 bases; unmatched junction bases: 13. The CDR3, as DNA: TGCGCCAGCAGCCGAGCCTACAGGGGCCGTTCTAGCACAGATACGCAGTATTTT. Protein product: CASSRAYRGRSSTDTQYF.

This clone came up a few times. The rearrangement uses TRBV18 and TRBJ1-5; a possible D gene is TRBD1 (5 bases). Germline CDR1 is KGHSH and CDR2 is LQKENI. Trimming shortened V by 3 bases and J by 2 bases, and 14 bases separated the two germline ends. CDR3 length: 16 amino acids. The CDR3 region is CASSPGGSKRNQPQHF. In nucleotides, the CDR3 is TGTGCCAGCTCACCGGGGGGGAGCAAACGCAATCAGCCCCAGCATTTT.

The J gene is TRBJ2-7, the V gene TRBV9; 9 nucleotides agree with TRBD1. There are 15 residues in the CDR3. Germline V gene sequence: CDR1 SGDLS, CDR2 YYNGEE. J lost 3 bases, V lost 3 bases, and 7 bases had no gene match. The CDR3 region has the DNA TGTGCCAGCAGCGCCGGGACAGGGAAGGGCTACGAGCAGTACTTC. Translated: CASSAGTGKGYEQYF.

The V and J genes are TRBV18 and TRBJ2-1, with D perhaps matching TRBD2 (6 bases). CDR1 and CDR2 (germline): KGHSH, LQKENI. Trimming removed 5 bases from V and 0 bases from J, with 11 bases in between. This CDR3 has 15 amino acids. Here the CDR3 DNA reads TGTGCCAGCTCAGGCGGGGTCAGCTCCTACAATGAGCAGTTCTTC. Its protein is CASSGGVSSYNEQFF.

This clone was found once. V is TRBV5-6 and J is TRBJ1-2, with D tentatively TRBD1 (6 bases). Trimming pared 1 base from V and 3 bases from J, leaving 10 bases between. The CDR3 covers 14 residues. Germline CDR1 SGHDT, CDR2 YYEEEE. The CDR3 region is CASSLTRTDYGYTF. CDR3 bases: TGTGCCAGCAGCTTGACCAGGACAGACTATGGCTACACCTTC.

This clone was found a few times. The chain combines TRBV29-1 with TRBJ2-5; 7 bases are a match to TRBD1. With 6 bases clipped from V and 2 bases from J, the junction kept 3 bases outside the gene matches. The CDR3 is made up of 12 amino acids. Germline loops: CDR1 SQVTM, CDR2 ANQGSEA. CDR3 residues: CSVRQGQETQYF. DNA of the CDR3: TGCAGCGTCAGACAGGGACAAGAGACCCAGTACTTC.

The chain links TRBV6-5 to TRBJ2-3; TRBD1 might be the D (6 bases). The CDR3 is 14 residues long. The ends were cut back, 6 bases at V and 3 bases at J, with 13 bases in the middle. The germline V gene has CDR1 MNHEY and CDR2 SVGAGI. DNA for the CDR3: TGTGCCAGCAGGAGGACAGAAACTACAGATACGCAGTATTTT. It yields the protein CASRRTETTDTQYF.

The J gene is TRBJ1-2, the V gene TRBV6-5, with unresolved D. Germline CDR1 MNHEY, CDR2 SVGAGI. This CDR3 spans 16 amino acids. V was pared by 0 bases and J by 6 bases, with 17 bases between. CDR3 DNA: TGTGCCAGCAGTTACTCGTACAGCGGAACGGAGCATGGCTACACCTTC. Residues: CASSYSYSGTEHGYTF.